These T cell receptor beta chains were read from a single sample in a study of blood T cells in healthy people across ages. TCRdb passed the 5' RACE reads through MiXCR, listing each CDR3 protein once. This table has over 1,500,000 distinct CDR3 sequences, 39% appearing once. What was sequenced was blood. These receptors came from a human donor in good health. Both conserved end residues are part of each CDR3. Each record gives: CDR3 protein, CDR3 length, V gene, J gene.

CDR3aa: CASSRPRDTTYEQYF
len: 15
v_gene: TRBV5-1
j_gene: TRBJ2-7

CDR3aa: CASSLGAGIYEQYF
len: 14
v_gene: TRBV13
j_gene: -

CDR3aa: CASSRGGREAYEQYF
len: 15
v_gene: TRBV4-2
j_gene: -

CDR3aa: CASSLTEVEKLFF
len: 13
v_gene: TRBV12-3/TRBV12-4
j_gene: TRBJ1-4

CDR3aa: CASSRRGGAPRTQYF
len: 15
v_gene: TRBV7-2
j_gene: -

CDR3aa: CSARDPNLTGTGGYGYTF
len: 18
v_gene: TRBV20-1
j_gene: TRBJ1-2

CDR3aa: CASSLFRGWGYTF
len: 13
v_gene: TRBV14
j_gene: TRBJ1-2

CDR3aa: CASSLEAGGHEQYF
len: 14
v_gene: TRBV5-6
j_gene: TRBJ2-7

CDR3aa: CSARDVPVEGYGYTF
len: 15
v_gene: TRBV20-1
j_gene: TRBJ1-2

CDR3aa: CSAPPRGASDEQYF
len: 14
v_gene: TRBV20-1
j_gene: -

CDR3aa: CASSTPGANVLTF
len: 13
v_gene: TRBV7-2
j_gene: TRBJ2-6

CDR3aa: CASSFLAGGSSYNEQFF
len: 17
v_gene: TRBV5-1
j_gene: TRBJ2-1

CDR3aa: CASRDGQGSYEQYF
len: 14
v_gene: TRBV10-2
j_gene: TRBJ2-7

CDR3aa: CASGQDGQGTREQYF
len: 15
v_gene: TRBV14
j_gene: TRBJ2-5

CDR3aa: CSVTDGDSPLHF
len: 12
v_gene: TRBV29-1
j_gene: TRBJ1-6

CDR3aa: CASSQEGRFTDTQYF
len: 15
v_gene: TRBV4-3
j_gene: TRBJ2-3

CDR3aa: CASSSQAPLYEQYF
len: 14
v_gene: TRBV12-3/TRBV12-4
j_gene: -

CDR3aa: CASSRAIAYEQYF
len: 13
v_gene: TRBV19
j_gene: TRBJ2-7

CDR3aa: CSALDRVFFTDTQYF
len: 15
v_gene: TRBV20-1
j_gene: TRBJ2-3

CDR3aa: CSASRAEPNYGYTF
len: 14
v_gene: TRBV20-1
j_gene: TRBJ1-2

CDR3aa: CSARGTSGGTDTQYF
len: 15
v_gene: TRBV20-1
j_gene: TRBJ2-3

CDR3aa: CASSYSLYEQYF
len: 12
v_gene: TRBV6-2/TRBV6-3
j_gene: TRBJ2-7

CDR3aa: CASSLGATGVQFF
len: 13
v_gene: TRBV28
j_gene: TRBJ2-1

CDR3aa: CASSQGRGTRNEQFF
len: 15
v_gene: TRBV4-3
j_gene: TRBJ2-1